This TCR beta chain was retrieved from a study of cytomegalovirus exposure and HLA in healthy donors. CDR3 size: 13 residues. The V gene lost 7 bases and the J gene lost 2 bases, with 11 bases spanning the gap. Germline V gene lookup returns CDR1 MNHNY and CDR2 SVGAGI (reference sequence). Primers: 60 Vbeta forward and 13 Jbeta reverse. Assay: immunoSEQ multiplex PCR; the TCRdb copy retains only in-frame clones and omits some. The table shows roughly 190,000 clones, with around 75% occurring only once. Sample: PBMCs. J is TRBJ1-2 and V is TRBV6-6; unclear D gene. This TCR was recovered from a man aged 35-49 years in good health and CMV-seropositive. CDR3 coding DNA: TGTGCCAGCACCAACGGGTTCAACTATGGCTACACCTTC. As protein: CASTNGFNYGYTF.